Listed below are T cell receptor beta chains from one sample, sequenced in a study of blood T cells in healthy people across ages. TCRdb redid the calling of the 5' RACE reads with MiXCR, one entry per CDR3 protein. Among about 830,000 distinct CDR3 sequences listed, around 62% were seen once. Sequenced material: blood. The receptors come from a man aged 25 to 40 in good health. Both conserved end residues are part of each CDR3. The order of the fields is J gene, V gene, D gene, clone size, CDR3 length, CDR3 DNA, CDR3 protein. The D gene is left open where the match is weak. Rows may omit the clone size; those that give it use once, few, many or a size class.

TRBJ2-1,TRBV9,TRBD2,NA,15,TGTGCCAGCAGCGTTAGCGGGGGTGATAACAATGAGCAGTTCTTC,CASSVSGGDNNEQFF
TRBJ2-2,TRBV7-3,NA,once,16,TGTGCCAGCAGCCCCCACCACGTTACGAACACCGGGGAGCTGTTTTTT,CASSPHHVTNTGELFF
TRBJ1-2,TRBV20-1,NA,NA,13,TGCAGTGCTAGGGTCCAGATAAACTATGGCTACACCTTC,CSARVQINYGYTF
TRBJ2-3,TRBV9,NA,NA,14,TGTGCCAGCAGCATTGAGGAGTATTCAGATACGCAGTATTTT,CASSIEEYSDTQYF
TRBJ2-3,TRBV27,TRBD2,few,14,TGTGCCAGCAGACCGGGACTAACCACAGATACGCAGTATTTT,CASRPGLTTDTQYF
TRBJ1-2,TRBV24-1,NA,NA,12,TGTGCCACCAGTGACCTTGGCTATGGCTACACCTTC,CATSDLGYGYTF
TRBJ2-3,TRBV11-2,NA,NA,15,TGTGCCAGCAGCTTAGGAGCGGTTAGCACAGATATGCAGTATTTT,CASSLGAVSTDMQYF
TRBJ1-2,TRBV6-6,NA,NA,13,TGTGCCAGCAGTGCGGGTCTGATCTATGGCTACACCTTC,CASSAGLIYGYTF
TRBJ1-3,TRBV6-1,NA,NA,15,TGTGCCAGCAGTGAAGAACCGTCGGCTGGAAACACCATATATTTT,CASSEEPSAGNTIYF
TRBJ2-1,TRBV7-9,NA,NA,15,TGTGCCAGCAGCTTCGAAATCGGGGCCTACAATGAGCAGTTCTTC,CASSFEIGAYNEQFF
TRBJ2-1,TRBV28,TRBD1,NA,14,TGTGCCAGCAGAAGTGGGACAGCCTACAATGAGCAGTTCTTC,CASRSGTAYNEQFF
TRBJ2-3,TRBV29-1,TRBD1,NA,13,TGCAGCGTTGGGGCACAGGGGGCAGATACGCAGTATTTT,CSVGAQGADTQYF
TRBJ2-1,TRBV7-2,NA,NA,14,TGTGCCAGCAGTATTGAACAGGGTTTAGATGAGCAGTTCTTC,CASSIEQGLDEQFF
TRBJ2-1,TRBV7-2,TRBD2,many,16,TGTGCCAGCAGCTTAGTTGGCGGGGGGGTCAACAATGAGCAGTTCTTC,CASSLVGGGVNNEQFF
TRBJ2-1,TRBV10-3,NA,NA,13,TGTGCCATCAGTGAGGTGGGGGGCAATGAGCAGTTCTTC,CAISEVGGNEQFF
TRBJ2-3,TRBV7-3,NA,NA,19,TGTGCCAGCAGCTTATTAGGGACGGGAGTTTCCTACAGCACAGATACGCAGTATTTT,CASSLLGTGVSYSTDTQYF
TRBJ2-7,TRBV4-3,TRBD1,NA,15,TGCGCCAGCAGCCAAGCGGACAGGGGCGCCTACGAGCAGTACTTC,CASSQADRGAYEQYF
TRBJ2-1,TRBV29-1,NA,NA,13,TGCAGCGCGGGAGAGGGGCACTACGATGAGCAGTTCTTC,CSAGEGHYDEQFF
TRBJ1-4,TRBV29-1,TRBD1,few,15,TGCAGCGTTTTCGGCCAGACAGGGGCGGGCGAAAAACTGTTTTTT,CSVFGQTGAGEKLFF
TRBJ2-1,TRBV29-1,NA,NA,13,TGCAGCGTTGAGCGGCTTAATTCCGGTGAGCAGTTCTTC,CSVERLNSGEQFF
TRBJ2-4,TRBV11-2,TRBD2,few,19,TGTGCCAGCAGCTTAGATCCGGCCGGGGGGGGTCTAGCCAAAAACATTCAGTACTTC,CASSLDPAGGGLAKNIQYF
TRBJ2-5,TRBV10-3,NA,NA,13,TGTGCCATCAGTGAGAGGGCGCAAGAGACCCAGTACTTC,CAISERAQETQYF
TRBJ2-1,TRBV20-1,TRBD1,NA,16,TGCAGTGCTGGCCGCGGGGGACAGGGTATATACAATGAGCAGTTCTTC,CSAGRGGQGIYNEQFF
TRBJ2-5,TRBV7-9,NA,NA,12,TGTGCCAGCAGCAAACCTTCGGAGACCCAGTACTTC,CASSKPSETQYF
TRBJ1-1,TRBV20-1,NA,NA,15,TGCAGTGCTCCCAAATCTGGGAATGAGAACACTGAAGCTTTCTTT,CSAPKSGNENTEAFF
TRBJ2-3,TRBV7-9,NA,few,16,TGTGCCAGCAGCTTAGCGTCGGCCGGTGAGACAGATACGCAGTATTTT,CASSLASAGETDTQYF
TRBJ1-1,TRBV13,NA,NA,14,TGTGCCAGCAGCTCCCGCGCAGTGAACACTGAAGCTTTCTTT,CASSSRAVNTEAFF
TRBJ2-6,TRBV3-1,NA,once,18,TGTGCCAGCAGCCAAGGGGGGCGACTACACTCTGGGGCCAACGTCCTGACTTTC,CASSQGGRLHSGANVLTF
TRBJ2-7,TRBV7-3,TRBD1,NA,13,TGTGCCAGCAGCTCCGGGACAGGGCTCGAGCAGTACTTC,CASSSGTGLEQYF
TRBJ2-4,TRBV4-3,NA,NA,14,TGCGCCAGCAGCCAAACCTTAGCCAAAAACATTCAGTACTTC,CASSQTLAKNIQYF
TRBJ2-7,TRBV5-1,NA,NA,17,TGCGCCAGCAGCTTGGGGGGTGTTCAGGGCTACTACAATGAGCAGTACTTC,CASSLGGVQGYYNEQYF
TRBJ1-2,TRBV25-1,NA,NA,15,TGTGCCAGCAGTGATTGGGGCGCGAATAACTATGACTACACCTTC,CASSDWGANNYDYTF
TRBJ2-5,TRBV6-2/TRBV6-3,NA,NA,16,TGTGCCAGCAGTTACGAATTCGGGGAACCGAAAGAGACCCAGTACTTC,CASSYEFGEPKETQYF
TRBJ2-7,TRBV2,NA,NA,15,TGTGCCAGCAGTGTGTTGTCAGGTCAATCTGGCGAGCAGTACTTC,CASSVLSGQSGEQYF
TRBJ2-5,TRBV20-1,NA,NA,14,TGCAGTGCTAGAGGTCCCGGCCGGCGGGAGACCCAGTACTTC,CSARGPGRRETQYF
TRBJ2-5,TRBV28,TRBD2,NA,16,TGTGCCAGCAGTTTTCGGACTAGCGGGGCCGTTACCGCGCAGTACTTC,CASSFRTSGAVTAQYF
TRBJ2-1,TRBV7-3,NA,NA,17,TGTGCCAGCAGCCAAGGGGCAGGTGGACTCGAGGGAAATGAGCAGTTCTTC,CASSQGAGGLEGNEQFF
TRBJ1-5,TRBV20-1,NA,NA,17,TGCAGTGCTAGTATCGGGGGGGGCCATATTAGCAATCAGCCCCAGCATTTT,CSASIGGGHISNQPQHF
TRBJ2-5,TRBV20-1,NA,few,12,TGCAGTGCTTACTATAACCAAGAGACCCAGTACTTC,CSAYYNQETQYF
TRBJ1-3,TRBV28,NA,NA,14,TGTGCCAGCAGTTCCACAAACTACGGAAACACCATATATTTT,CASSSTNYGNTIYF
TRBJ2-3,TRBV5-1,NA,NA,14,TGCGCCAGCAGCTTGGAGGGACAAAAAGATACGCAGTATTTT,CASSLEGQKDTQYF
TRBJ2-7,TRBV9,TRBD2,NA,15,TGTGCCAGCAGTGTAACCGGGACTAGCGGGAACGAGCAGTACTTC,CASSVTGTSGNEQYF
TRBJ2-3,TRBV13,NA,few,16,TGTGCCAGCAGTCTGACAGAACTCAGTTTCGAAGATACGCAGTATTTT,CASSLTELSFEDTQYF
TRBJ2-1,TRBV6-1,TRBD2,few,15,TGTGCCAGTCTCCGACTAGCGGGGGAGTCATATGAGCAGTTCTTC,CASLRLAGESYEQFF
TRBJ2-1,TRBV3-1,TRBD1,NA,17,TGTGCCAGCAGCCAATCCGGGACAGGGGGCTCCTACAATGAGCAGTTCTTC,CASSQSGTGGSYNEQFF
TRBJ2-2,TRBV4-2,NA,NA,15,TGTGCCACCCAGGGGGGCGGCCCGAACACCGGGGAGCTGTTTTTT,CATQGGGPNTGELFF
TRBJ2-7,TRBV10-2,NA,NA,13,TGCGCCAGCCGCGGGGTTACCTCCTACGAGCAGTACTTC,CASRGVTSYEQYF
TRBJ1-5,TRBV4-2,NA,few,17,TGTGCCAGCAGCCAAGAGGCAGGGGAACACCATAATCAGCCCCAGCATTTT,CASSQEAGEHHNQPQHF
TRBJ2-7,TRBV6-2/TRBV6-3,NA,NA,15,TGTGCCAGCAATTACTTTCTATCCGGATCCTACGAGCAGTACTTC,CASNYFLSGSYEQYF
TRBJ2-7,TRBV7-9,NA,few,12,TGTGCCAGCAGCTTAGCCGGGAGCGAGCAGTACTTC,CASSLAGSEQYF
TRBJ2-3,TRBV29-1,NA,few,11,TGCAGCGTTACAGGGCTAGATACGCAGTATTTT,CSVTGLDTQYF